These 29 T cell receptor beta chains were sequenced from one sample in a study of OX40 agonist ivuxolimab in advanced cancers. Method: immunoSEQ multiplex PCR; TCRdb's copy keeps in-frame clones and lacks some. Of about 64,000 clones listed, around 90% are singletons. Material: CD4+ or CD8+ T cells sorted from blood, obtained in a trial of the OX40 agonist ivuxolimab. The source of these receptors is an adult with an advanced solid tumor such as melanoma, head and neck, liver or kidney cancer.

This chain joins TRBV5-5 and TRBJ2-7; D is unclear. V lost 2 bases and J lost 3, with 9 bases in between. Germline CDR1 and CDR2: SGHKS and YYEKEE (reference sequence). The CDR3 length is 13 residues. The CDR3 nucleotides are TGTGCCAGCAGCTTTGGACGTAACTACGAGCAGTACTTC. Protein sequence: CASSFGRNYEQYF.

The V and J genes are TRBV5-8 and TRBJ1-2, with 7 positions matching TRBD1. CDR1 is SGHTS, CDR2 YDEGEE, per germline. There are 15 residues in the CDR3. V shed 4 bases, J shed 3 bases, and the junction held 9 bases outside the gene matches. This chain's CDR3 is CASSRGTDPYYGYTF. CDR3 DNA: TGTGCCAGCAGCAGAGGGACAGACCCCTACTATGGCTACACCTTC. Full variable domain (missing parts from reference TRBV5-8 and TRBJ1-2): EAGVTQSPTHLIKTRGQQATLRCSPISGHTSVYWYQQALGLGLQFLLWYDEGEERNRGNFPPRFSGRQFPNYSSELNVNALELEDSALYLCASSRGTDPYYGYTFGSGTRLTVV.

This chain joins TRBV18 and TRBJ1-1, with 7 bases fitting TRBD1. The germline V gene encodes CDR1 KGHSH and CDR2 LQKENI. The CDR3 has 14 amino acids. The junction had 8 bases not matched to a gene; V was cut back by 3 bases and J by 7 bases. The CDR3 region has the DNA TGTGCCAGCTCACCTGCAGGGGGAGTGGGTGAAGCTTTCTTT. Residues: CASSPAGGVGEAFF.

V is TRBV28 and J is TRBJ2-7, with unresolved D. V was shortened by 5 bases and J by 3 bases, with 11 bases between the two germline ends. The CDR3 has 13 amino acids. Germline-derived CDR1 and CDR2 are MDHEN and SYDVKM. The CDR3 DNA follows: TGTGCCAGCAGTCTAGGCGGCTTCTACGAGCAGTACTTC. Translated: CASSLGGFYEQYF.

The chain uses TRBV6-1 and TRBJ2-6; tentatively, D is TRBD1 (6 bases). The germline V gene has CDR1 MNHNS and CDR2 SASEGT. This CDR3 region has 15 residues. The V end lost 7 bases, the J end lost 1 base, and 11 bases lay between the germline ends. This CDR3 reads CASTATGSGANVLTF. Here the CDR3 DNA reads TGTGCCAGCACCGCAACAGGGTCTGGGGCCAACGTCCTGACTTTC.

The chain employs TRBV28 and TRBJ2-6, with D perhaps matching TRBD1 (6 bases). Germline V gene lookup returns CDR1 MDHEN and CDR2 SYDVKM. This CDR3 spans 16 amino acids. The germline V and J ends were trimmed by 6 bases and 2 bases, with 14 bases remaining between them. CDR3 in DNA: TGTGCCAGCAGGGCTAGGGGACACCCTGGGGCCAACGTCCTGACTTTC. It specifies CASRARGHPGANVLTF.

The V gene is TRBV27, the J gene TRBJ1-3, with 7 bases aligning to TRBD1. This CDR3 has 14 residues. Germline V gene data show CDR1 as MNHEY and CDR2 as SMNVEV (reference sequence). Trimming at V came to 4 bases and at J to 2 bases, leaving 2 bases not matched to a gene. CDR3: CASSYTGAGNTIYF. In DNA, the CDR3 is TGTGCCAGCAGTTATACAGGGGCTGGAAACACCATATATTTT.

V and J are TRBV29-1 and TRBJ2-5; 8 nucleotides align to TRBD1. Germline trimming cut 4 bases from V and 5 bases from J; bases unmatched to any gene: 9. Germline-derived CDR1 and CDR2 are SQVTM and ANQGSEA. The CDR3 has 14 residues. As DNA, the CDR3 is TGCAGCGTTGGGGGCGGACAGGGTGGGGAGACCCAGTACTTC. Amino acids: CSVGGGQGGETQYF.

V and J are TRBV19 and TRBJ2-2; 8 bases map to TRBD1. The germline V gene has CDR1 LNHDA and CDR2 SQIVND (reference sequence). With V trimmed by 1 base and J by 5 bases, 6 bases remained unmatched. The CDR3 extends over 16 amino acids. Here the CDR3 DNA reads TGTGCCAGTAGTATAGGCAGGACAGGGAGGACCGGGGAGCTGTTTTTT. It codes for CASSIGRTGRTGELFF.

The chain combines TRBV14 with TRBJ1-2; D is perhaps TRBD1 (5 bases). This CDR3 has 16 amino acids. V was trimmed by 2 bases and J by 4 bases, leaving 17 bases between them. In germline, CDR1 is SGHDN, CDR2 FVKESK. The CDR3 DNA follows: TGTGCCAGCAGCCAAAGGGGTGTCCAGGGCACCTATGGCTACACCTTC. Translating it yields CASSQRGVQGTYGYTF.

This chain uses TRBV2 with TRBJ2-3; D is possibly TRBD1 (6 bases). The germline CDR1 and CDR2 sequences are SNHLY and FYNNEI. V gave up 6 bases and J gave up 0 bases, with 13 bases separating them. The CDR3 has 15 amino acids. In DNA form, the CDR3 reads TGTGCCAGCAGGGGCCGGGACACCAGCACAGATACGCAGTATTTT. The encoded protein is CASRGRDTSTDTQYF.

J is TRBJ1-2 and V is TRBV7-8; D unresolved. The CDR3 contains 12 residues. Deletions cut 1 base from V and 6 bases from J, with 6 bases between. Germline CDR1 reads SGHVS; CDR2 reads FQNEAQ. The CDR3 loop reads CASSLVGDGYTF. CDR3 bases: TGTGCCAGCAGCTTAGTCGGGGATGGCTACACCTTC.

The chain carries TRBV7-3 and TRBJ2-7, with D perhaps matching TRBD1 (6 bases). Germline V gene lookup returns CDR1 SGHTA and CDR2 FQGTGA. The CDR3 has 14 residues. Trimming pared 2 bases from V and 6 bases from J, leaving 14 bases between. CDR3 sequence: CASSLSGHRAEQYF. In nucleotides, the CDR3 is TGTGCCAGCAGCTTATCTGGCCACAGGGCCGAGCAGTACTTC.

The chain has TRBV30 and TRBJ2-6, with no clear D. This CDR3 contains 12 residues. CDR1 and CDR2 from the germline V gene are GTSNPN and SVGIG (reference sequence). The V end was cut by 6 bases, the J end by 5 bases, with 8 bases between. The CDR3 bases are TGTGCCTGTAGCTTACGGGCCAACGTCCTGACTTTC. It yields the protein CACSLRANVLTF. Complete variable domain (other parts from reference TRBV30 and TRBJ2-6): SQTIHQWPATLVQPVGSPLSLECTVEGTSNPNLYWYRQAAGRGLQLLFYSVGIGQISSEVPQNLSASRPQDRQFILSSKKLLLSDSGFYLCACSLRANVLTFGAGSRLTVL.

On this clone: A read error may produce the germline difference seen at one junction end. The chain recombines TRBV7-7 with TRBJ1-6; D gene ambiguous. The CDR3 runs to 14 residues. Germline CDR1 reads SSHAT; CDR2 reads FNYEAQ (reference sequence). This CDR3 reads CASSLFAGNSPLHF. The CDR3 region has the DNA TGTGCTAGCAGCTTATTCGCCGGGAATTCACCCCTCCACTTT.

As DNA, the CDR3 is TGTGCCAGCAGCGCCCGGGACAGCCTTATTCTACAGTACTTC. Protein product: CASSARDSLILQYF. This chain connects TRBV7-2 to TRBJ2-7; 7 bases align to TRBD1. Per germline, CDR1 SGHTA and CDR2 FQGNSA. The CDR3 is 14 amino acids. Losses at the gene ends were 5 bases for V and 10 bases for J; bases not matched to a gene: 14.

The rearrangement links TRBV9 to TRBJ2-1, with 10 bases matching TRBD2. The CDR3 loop spans 13 amino acids. Looked up from germline, CDR1 is SGDLS and CDR2 is YYNGEE. V lost 7 bases to trimming and J lost 12 bases; unmatched junction nucleotides: 10. The CDR3 coding sequence is TGTGCCAGCTTTCGACTAGCGGGCCGTGGGCAGTTCTTC. This encodes CASFRLAGRGQFF.

The V and J genes are TRBV2 and TRBJ2-7, with D maybe TRBD2 (5 bases). Germline V gene sequence: CDR1 SNHLY, CDR2 FYNNEI. V lost 5 bases to trimming and J lost 3 bases, with 14 bases between them. This CDR3 spans 14 amino acids. This chain's CDR3 is CASSPRPTSYEQYF. CDR3 bases: TGTGCCAGCAGTCCCCGCCCCACTAGCTACGAGCAGTACTTC. Full variable domain (missing parts from reference TRBV2 and TRBJ2-7): EPEVTQTPSHQVTQMGQEVILRCVPISNHLYFYWYRQILGQKVEFLVSFYNNEISEKSEIFDDQFSVERPDGSNFTLKIRSTKLEDSAMYFCASSPRPTSYEQYFGPGTRLTVT.

V gene TRBV4-1 combines with J gene TRBJ2-4; D remains ambiguous. The CDR3 runs 13 residues. Trimming shortened V by 4 bases and J by 3 bases, and 7 bases separated the two germline ends. Germline CDR1 is MGHRA and CDR2 is YSYEKL. The CDR3 loop is CASSRDLKNIQYF. In DNA form, the CDR3 reads TGCGCCAGCAGCCGGGATCTCAAAAACATTCAGTACTTC.

This clone was observed a few times. CDR3 amino acids: CASSVAGTQETQYF. CDR3 in DNA: TGTGCCAGCAGCGTAGCAGGGACCCAAGAGACCCAGTACTTC. V and J are TRBV9 and TRBJ2-5; D tentatively fits TRBD1 or TRBD2 (5 bases each). The CDR3 extends over 14 amino acids. Germline V CDR1 and CDR2: SGDLS, YYNGEE. The ends were cut back, 0 bases at V and 1 base at J, with 7 bases in the middle.

The chain couples TRBV15 to TRBJ1-1; D not certain. Between the trimmed V and J ends, which lost 5 bases and 10 bases, there was a span of 20 bases. This CDR3 has 14 residues. CDR1 LNHNV and CDR2 YYDKDF come from the germline V gene (reference sequence). CDR3 DNA sequence: TGTGCCACCAGCTCCGCACGGCCCTCGGCGACAGCTTTCTTT. This codes for CATSSARPSATAFF.

The gene calls are TRBV25-1 and TRBJ2-3, with 7 bases lining up with TRBD1. With 6 bases clipped from V and 8 bases from J, the junction kept 8 bases outside the gene matches. The CDR3 loop spans 13 amino acids. Germline V lookup: CDR1 MGHDK, CDR2 SYGVNS. The CDR3 DNA reads TGTGCCAGCAGGGCACAGGGGCCGGGTACGCAGTATTTT. Translated, it gives CASRAQGPGTQYF.

This chain connects TRBV10-2 to TRBJ2-7; TRBD1 agrees at 7 bases. The CDR3 runs to 14 residues. CDR1 WSHSY and CDR2 SAAADI come from the germline V gene. V was clipped by 9 bases and J by 0 bases; unmatched bases: 8. The CDR3 DNA reads as TGCGCCAGTTGGGGGACAGTTTCCTCCTACGAGCAGTACTTC. Translated: CASWGTVSSYEQYF.

This sequence joins TRBV4-2 and TRBJ1-4, with 9 bases aligning to TRBD1. The CDR3 is 15 amino acids. Germline CDR1 reads LGHNA; CDR2 reads YNFKEQ. The V segment lost 4 bases and the J segment 8 bases; nucleotides outside the gene matches: 8. In nucleotides, the CDR3 is TGTGCCAGCAGCCGATCGGGACAGGGCGAAGAAAAACTGTTTTTT. This gives the protein CASSRSGQGEEKLFF.

The chain employs TRBV7-3 and TRBJ2-5, with 7 bases that match TRBD1. V was pared by 5 bases and J by 3 bases, with 3 bases of the junction left unmatched. CDR3 length equals 13 residues. Germline CDR1 and CDR2: SGHTA and FQGTGA. As DNA, the CDR3 is TGTGCCAGCAGCCAAGGGACAGAAGAGACCCAGTACTTC. Translation: CASSQGTEETQYF.

V and J are TRBV5-1 and TRBJ2-3; 13 positions match TRBD2. The length of the CDR3 is 15 residues. The V segment lost 4 bases and the J segment 5 bases; nucleotides outside the gene matches: 4. Germline V gives CDR1 SGHRS, CDR2 YFSETQ. The CDR3, as DNA: TGCGCCAGCAGCGCAGGACTAGCGGGAGTAGATACGCAGTATTTT. This encodes CASSAGLAGVDTQYF.

This clone has just one count. This rearrangement joins TRBV25-1 to TRBJ1-1; D gene ambiguous. Trimming took off 1 base at V and 11 bases at J, with 11 bases between the two ends. From germline, CDR1 is MGHDK and CDR2 SYGVNS. The CDR3 runs 12 residues. The chain's CDR3 is CASSELGTTAFF. In DNA form, the CDR3 reads TGTGCCAGCAGTGAATTGGGAACCACGGCTTTCTTT.

This chain connects TRBV10-2 to TRBJ1-2, with 7 bases that match TRBD1. This CDR3 comprises 15 residues. Germline values: CDR1 WSHSY, CDR2 SAAADI. Unmatched junction bases numbered 5, after V lost 0 bases and J lost 4 bases. For the CDR3, the DNA is TGCGCCAGCAGTGAGTCCACAGGGGCCGTCTATGGCTACACCTTC. Protein product: CASSESTGAVYGYTF.

V and J are TRBV6-5 and TRBJ1-2; TRBD1 agrees at 7 bases. Germline V gene data show CDR1 as MNHEY and CDR2 as SVGAGI. With 6 bases clipped from V and 4 bases from J, the junction kept 8 bases outside the gene matches. This CDR3 spans 14 amino acids. The CDR3 nucleotides are TGTGCCAGCAGGATTACAGGGGTGGGCTATGGCTACACCTTC. Translation: CASRITGVGYGYTF.